The 30 T cell receptor beta chains below come from one sample, sequenced in a study of shared clonotypes between healthy human individuals. TCRdb's table, derived via immunoSEQ multiplex PCR, lists solely in-frame clones and lacks some. The sample holds 950,000 to 1,300,000 clones; roughly 80% are singletons and the top ten take approximately 1.5%. The sequenced sample consisted of memory CD4+ T cells sorted from blood. The subset: CD45RA-negative fraction. The receptors here all came from a man between 18 and 35 years old in good health.

The chain couples TRBV2 to TRBJ1-3; perhaps TRBD1 as D (6 bases). V lost 6 bases and J lost 2, with 11 bases in between. The CDR3 spans 14 residues. Germline assignment: CDR1 SNHLY and CDR2 FYNNEI. Here the CDR3 DNA reads TGTGCCAGCAGGGGAGGGGGTACTGGAAACACCATATATTTT. It encodes CASRGGGTGNTIYF.

The chain recombines TRBV7-3 with TRBJ2-1; no definite D call. The CDR3 contains 16 residues. V was pared by 1 base and J by 3 bases, with 13 bases between. The germline V gene encodes CDR1 SGHTA and CDR2 FQGTGA. The CDR3 protein is CASSLRVSMGYNEQFF. The CDR3 region has the DNA TGTGCCAGCAGCTTAAGGGTCTCGATGGGCTACAATGAGCAGTTCTTC.

This chain links TRBV30 with TRBJ2-5; TRBD2 aligns across 11 bases. This CDR3 is 15 amino acids long. Germline V gene lookup returns CDR1 GTSNPN and CDR2 SVGIG (reference sequence). V was pared by 2 bases and J by 7 bases, with 9 bases of the junction left unmatched. The CDR3 region has the DNA TGTGCCTGGAGTCTCACCGGGACTAGCGGTGGGACCCAGTACTTC. Its translation is CAWSLTGTSGGTQYF.

The rearrangement uses TRBV18 and TRBJ1-6; maybe TRBD1 (6 bases). The V gene lost 6 bases and the J gene lost 8 bases, with 14 bases spanning the gap. Germline V gives CDR1 KGHSH, CDR2 LQKENI. This CDR3 has 14 amino acids. The CDR3 DNA sequence: TGTGCCAGCTCGCAGACAGGAGGGGATTCACCCCTCCACTTT. This encodes CASSQTGGDSPLHF.

This chain links TRBV25-1 with TRBJ2-3; the D gene is possibly TRBD1 (6 bases). The V and J ends lost 4 bases and 8 bases respectively, with 13 bases between them. CDR1 and CDR2 (germline): MGHDK, SYGVNS. This CDR3 spans 13 amino acids. The CDR3 here is CASSGTVSGTQYF. The CDR3 DNA is TGTGCCAGCAGTGGGACAGTATCTGGTACGCAGTATTTT.

The chain has TRBV13 and TRBJ2-2; unclear D gene. Trimming took 5 bases from V and 2 from J, leaving 6 bases between them. This CDR3 region has 13 residues. Germline CDR1 PRHDT, CDR2 FYEKMQ (reference sequence). CDR3 amino acids: CASSMINTGELFF. CDR3 bases: TGTGCCAGCAGCATGATAAACACCGGGGAGCTGTTTTTT.

In regard to this clone: The junction does not match germline at one end; this may be a read error. V gene TRBV30 combines with J gene TRBJ1-3; no firm D call. There are 15 residues in the CDR3. The germline V gene has CDR1 GTSNPN and CDR2 SVGIG (reference sequence). DNA for the CDR3: TGTGCCTGGAGCTCGATGGGATTGAGAGGAAACACCGTATATTTT. Protein product: CAWSSMGLRGNTVYF.

V gene TRBV6-6 combines with J gene TRBJ1-2; no clear D gene. V was trimmed by 10 bases and J by 2 bases, leaving 11 bases between them. Germline V gene data show CDR1 as MNHNY and CDR2 as SVGAGI (reference sequence). The CDR3 loop spans 12 amino acids. The CDR3 is CATKNGNYGYTF. The DNA for the CDR3 is TGTGCCACCAAAAACGGGAACTATGGCTACACCTTC.

The CDR3 region is CASSLLAVSGTSGSAETQYF. CDR3 nucleotides: TGTGCCAGCAGTTTACTAGCTGTTAGCGGGACTAGCGGGAGTGCGGAGACCCAGTACTTC. The gene calls are TRBV27 and TRBJ2-5, with 14 nucleotides matching TRBD2. After removal of 2 bases from V and 5 bases from J, the junction contained 16 bases not matched to a gene. CDR1 is MNHEY and CDR2 is SMNVEV in the germline V gene (reference sequence). CDR3 length: 20 amino acids.

The rearrangement joins TRBV2 to TRBJ2-7; 12 bases are shared with TRBD1. Per germline, CDR1 SNHLY and CDR2 FYNNEI. This CDR3 has 14 residues. With 7 bases clipped from V and 7 bases from J, the junction kept 8 bases outside the gene matches. The CDR3 reads CASIRDRGLWEQYF. DNA of the CDR3: TGTGCCAGCATCCGGGACAGGGGGCTCTGGGAGCAGTACTTC. The full variable domain, its missing parts supplied by reference TRBV2 and TRBJ2-7, is EPEVTQTPSHQVTQMGQEVILRCVPISNHLYFYWYRQILGQKVEFLVSFYNNEISEKSEIFDDQFSVERPDGSNFTLKIRSTKLEDSAMYFCASIRDRGLWEQYFGPGTRLTVT.

The rearrangement links TRBV7-2 to TRBJ2-7, with 8 bases aligning to TRBD1. The trim removed 0 bases at V and 4 bases at J, leaving 8 bases unmatched. The CDR3 runs 16 residues. Germline values: CDR1 SGHTA, CDR2 FQGNSA. In nucleotides, the CDR3 is TGTGCCAGCAGCTTAGCGCGGGCAGGGGGCAGGTACGAGCAGTACTTC. It is translated as CASSLARAGGRYEQYF. Supplemented by reference TRBV7-2 and TRBJ2-7, the full variable domain reads GAGVSQSPSNKVTEKGKDVELRCDPISGHTALYWYRQSLGQGLEFLIYFQGNSAPDKSGLPSDRFSAERTGGSVSTLTIQRTQQEDSAVYLCASSLARAGGRYEQYFGPGTRLTVT.

This sequence joins TRBV11-2 and TRBJ1-2; TRBD1 matches 9 bases. The CDR3 is made up of 14 amino acids. The ends lost 8 bases at V and 7 bases at J; junction bases unmatched: 11. Germline CDR1 reads SGHAT; CDR2 reads FQNNGV. The CDR3 nucleotides are TGTGCCAGCGGAATCGGGACAGGGATGGTTGGCTACACCTTC. Protein sequence: CASGIGTGMVGYTF.

Only a few counts were recorded for this clone. The rearrangement links TRBV5-1 to TRBJ2-3; tentatively, D is TRBD2 (6 bases). V was trimmed by 3 bases and J by 2 bases, leaving 22 bases between them. CDR1 is SGHRS, CDR2 YFSETQ, per germline. The CDR3 covers 18 residues. The CDR3 spells CASSSTLGGAGDTDTQYF. CDR3 bases: TGCGCCAGCAGCTCCACCCTAGGAGGGGCAGGTGACACAGATACGCAGTATTTT.

V is TRBV28 and J is TRBJ1-5, with D hard to call. The CDR3 length is 15 residues. CDR1 is MDHEN and CDR2 is SYDVKM in the germline V gene. With 7 bases removed from V and 5 bases from J, the gap between germline ends came to 18 bases. DNA for the CDR3: TGTGCCAGCACCAACCCCCCCGGGCTCGATCAGCCCCAGCATTTT. Translating it yields CASTNPPGLDQPQHF.

The chain employs TRBV4-2 and TRBJ2-5; 16 nucleotides align to TRBD2. V trimming: 3 bases; J trimming: 3 bases; junction bases outside the gene matches: 4. The CDR3 spans 17 residues. Germline lookup yields CDR1 LGHNA and CDR2 YNFKEQ. DNA of the CDR3: TGTGCCAGCAGCCAGGGACTAGCGGGGGGGCCGGAAGAGACCCAGTACTTC. The encoded protein is CASSQGLAGGPEETQYF.

The chain uses TRBV5-1 and TRBJ2-2; no clear D. The CDR3 length is 13 residues. CDR1 and CDR2 (germline): SGHRS, YFSETQ. V lost 3 bases and J lost 6, with 9 bases in between. The CDR3 region has the DNA TGCGCCAGCAGCTCCGGCTACGCCGGGGAGCTGTTTTTT. This translates into CASSSGYAGELFF.

The CDR3 DNA sequence: TGTGCCAGCAGCCCCCGGGACTGGGACTATGGCTACACCTTC. Its protein product is CASSPRDWDYGYTF. The chain joins TRBV7-9 to TRBJ1-2; the D gene is possibly TRBD1 (5 bases). V dropped 5 bases and J dropped 3 bases, with 13 bases sitting between them. CDR3 size: 14 residues. From germline, CDR1 is SEHNR and CDR2 FQNEAQ (reference sequence).

The chain carries TRBV2 and TRBJ2-1; D is unresolved. Trimming pared 2 bases from V and 9 bases from J, leaving 14 bases between. CDR3 length: 14 residues. Germline CDR1 is SNHLY and CDR2 is FYNNEI. The CDR3 DNA reads as TGTGCCAGCAGTGAATCGCCCGGGCATCGTGAGCAGTTCTTC. It yields the protein CASSESPGHREQFF.

This rearrangement joins TRBV29-1 to TRBJ2-3; TRBD2 matches 13 bases. The CDR3 consists of 15 residues. Trimming took 6 bases from V and 2 from J; bases not matched to a gene: 5. The germline V gene has CDR1 SQVTM and CDR2 ANQGSEA. The CDR3 nucleotides are TGCAGCGTGGTACTAGCGGGAGGGACCACAGATACGCAGTATTTT. It translates to CSVVLAGGTTDTQYF.

The chain has TRBV5-1 and TRBJ1-5; perhaps TRBD1 as D (6 bases). This CDR3 spans 15 amino acids. Trimming stripped 4 bases from V and 4 bases from J, with 15 bases between. Germline loops: CDR1 SGHRS, CDR2 YFSETQ. The CDR3 coding sequence is TGCGCCAGCAGCCAAACTCCAGGGGTGAATCAGCCCCAGCATTTT. This encodes CASSQTPGVNQPQHF.

V and J are TRBV11-1 and TRBJ2-3; D remains unclear. From germline, CDR1 is SGHAT and CDR2 FQDESV (reference sequence). The CDR3 loop spans 13 amino acids. With 4 bases removed from V and 3 bases from J, the gap between germline ends came to 8 bases. CDR3 nucleotides: TGTGCCAGCAGCTGGCTAGAGACAGATACGCAGTATTTT. This sequence encodes CASSWLETDTQYF.

Of note for this clone: Other DNA sequences in the sample encode the same CDR3. The chain has TRBV5-1 and TRBJ2-5; D is perhaps TRBD1 (6 bases). Trimming removed 0 bases at V and 2 bases at J, with 8 bases between. Looked up from germline, CDR1 is SGHRS and CDR2 is YFSETQ. The CDR3 covers 14 residues. The CDR3 loop is CASSLGDTQETQYF. The CDR3 DNA reads as TGCGCCAGCAGCTTGGGGGACACGCAAGAGACCCAGTACTTC.

The chain carries TRBV6-6 and TRBJ2-2; 14 bases fit TRBD2. The V gene's germline CDR1 is MNHNY and CDR2 SVGAGI (reference sequence). The trim removed 6 bases at V and 7 bases at J, leaving 4 bases unmatched. The CDR3 length is 15 residues. CDR3 bases: TGTGCCAGCAGCTTCGGACTAGCGGGAGGCGGGGAGCTGTTTTTT. Translation: CASSFGLAGGGELFF.

The chain is built from TRBV6-1 and TRBJ1-6; D remains ambiguous. The germline V gene encodes CDR1 MNHNS and CDR2 SASEGT. There are 13 residues in the CDR3. V was shortened by 7 bases and J by 10 bases, with 14 bases between the two germline ends. The chain's CDR3 is CASTATTQSPLHF. The CDR3 DNA reads as TGTGCCAGCACCGCGACCACACAGTCACCCCTCCACTTT.

The V gene is TRBV30, the J gene TRBJ1-4, with 8 bases lining up with TRBD1. CDR3 length: 18 residues. Germline V gene lookup returns CDR1 GTSNPN and CDR2 SVGIG (reference sequence). V was clipped by 2 bases and J by 8 bases; unmatched bases: 19. The CDR3 here is CAWSSRDRRISGGEKLFF. For the CDR3, the DNA is TGTGCCTGGAGTTCCCGGGACAGGCGAATCTCCGGGGGGGAAAAACTGTTTTTT. The full variable domain, rest sourced from reference TRBV30 and TRBJ1-4, is SQTIHQWPATLVQPVGSPLSLECTVEGTSNPNLYWYRQAAGRGLQLLFYSVGIGQISSEVPQNLSASRPQDRQFILSSKKLLLSDSGFYLCAWSSRDRRISGGEKLFFGSGTQLSVL.

The chain joins TRBV7-8 to TRBJ2-7, with D perhaps matching TRBD1 (7 bases). The CDR3 spans 16 residues. Between the trimmed V and J ends, which lost 1 base and 0 bases, there was a span of 13 bases. CDR1 and CDR2 from the germline V gene are SGHVS and FQNEAQ. CDR3 protein: CASSLGRGRGSYEQYF. CDR3 DNA sequence: TGTGCCAGCAGCTTAGGAAGGGGGCGGGGCTCCTACGAGCAGTACTTC.

The V gene is TRBV6-5, the J gene TRBJ1-2; 7 bases map to TRBD1. CDR3 length: 14 residues. J was trimmed by 2 bases and V by 7 bases; bases with no gene match: 7. Germline CDR1 is MNHEY and CDR2 is SVGAGI. Here the CDR3 reads CASTPTGKNYGYTF. The CDR3 DNA reads as TGTGCCAGCACCCCGACAGGGAAAAACTATGGCTACACCTTC.

In its sample, this clone was seen a few times. The chain is built from TRBV30 and TRBJ2-2, with D possibly being TRBD2 (6 bases). Deletions cut 0 bases from V and 6 bases from J, with 11 bases between. The CDR3 has 14 residues. Germline V gene sequence: CDR1 GTSNPN, CDR2 SVGIG (reference sequence). Written as DNA, the CDR3 is TGTGCCTGGAGTGTACGGGGGTGGTCCGGGGAGCTGTTTTTT. Translated: CAWSVRGWSGELFF.

The chain is built from TRBV11-3 and TRBJ2-3; D remains unclear. Looked up from germline, CDR1 is SGHNT and CDR2 is YENEEA. This CDR3 spans 15 amino acids. Trimming removed 6 bases at V and 0 bases at J, with 13 bases between. The CDR3 DNA reads as TGTGCCAGCAGACTAAGGACGGAAAGCACAGATACGCAGTATTTT. This translates into CASRLRTESTDTQYF.

This clone has a single count. This sequence joins TRBV19 and TRBJ1-5; TRBD1 agrees at 7 bases. The V and J ends lost 8 bases and 2 bases, in that order; junction bases with no gene match: 9. Per germline, CDR1 LNHDA and CDR2 SQIVND (reference sequence). This CDR3 has 15 amino acids. CDR3 residues: CASLDRSHGNQPQHF. Here the CDR3 DNA reads TGTGCCAGTTTGGACAGGAGCCATGGCAATCAGCCCCAGCATTTT.